The clone carrying this T cell receptor beta chain was observed a handful of times. The record originates from a study of T cells in Graves' hyperthyroidism and ophthalmopathy. The CDR3 regions of TCR beta were amplified from RNA transcripts. The HTBI set primed first-round TCR CDR3 RT-PCR. TCRdb ran MiXCR on the multiplex PCR reads and lists one entry per CDR3 protein. Among roughly 600,000 distinct CDR3 sequences listed, around 13% were seen once. Individuals with ophthalmopathy presented a Clinical Activity Score of at least 3, a NOSPECS grade of at least 4 and a duration under 3 months. The sequence was obtained from a woman aged 50 to 60 with Graves' ophthalmopathy. The source material was blood.

In DNA, the CDR3 is TGCGCCAGCAGCCCGCCTAGCGGGAGACCCTACGAGCAGTACTTC. Protein: CASSPPSGRPYEQYF. The chain links TRBV4-1 to TRBJ2-7, with 10 bases that match TRBD2. V trimming: 4 bases; J trimming: 2 bases; junction bases outside the gene matches: 5. Germline CDR1 reads MGHRA; CDR2 reads YSYEKL. CDR3 size: 15 residues.